The TCR beta chain under discussion was sequenced for a study of blood T cell dynamics during melanoma immunotherapy. In the study overall: Standard first-line treatment here was pembrolizumab or nivolumab plus ipilimumab in metastatic melanoma.

The data were produced by immunoSEQ multiplex PCR, yet TCRdb's version contains in-frame clones alone and is incomplete. The profile shows thousands of clones, roughly 84% of them singletons. V was pared by 5 bases and J by 6 bases, with 10 bases of the junction left unmatched. This CDR3 has 15 amino acids. Germline loops: CDR1 MNHEY, CDR2 SMNVEV (reference sequence). Time point indicated: pre-treatment baseline. Sampling occurred pretreatment (T0) and at week 3 (W3), after cycle one of checkpoint blockade. Apart from a couple of fast progressors, RECIST 1.1 response was judged 12 weeks post-infusion.

The source of this sequence is a human donor with melanoma. The sample here was blood, taken from a patient treated with checkpoint blockade. The gene calls are TRBV27 and TRBJ2-1, with TRBD2 matching 7 bases. Here the CDR3 reads CASSPWGGGGNEQFF. The CDR3 DNA reads as TGTGCCAGCAGTCCCTGGGGCGGCGGGGGCAATGAGCAGTTCTTC.